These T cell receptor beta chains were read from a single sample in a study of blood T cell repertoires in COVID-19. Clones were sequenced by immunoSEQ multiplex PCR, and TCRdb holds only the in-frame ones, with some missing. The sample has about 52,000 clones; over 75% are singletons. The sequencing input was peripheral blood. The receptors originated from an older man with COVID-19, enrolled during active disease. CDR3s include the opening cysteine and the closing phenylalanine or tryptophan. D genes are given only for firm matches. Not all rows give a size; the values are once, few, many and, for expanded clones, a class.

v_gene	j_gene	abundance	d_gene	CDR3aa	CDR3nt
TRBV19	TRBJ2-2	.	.	CASSLTPNTGELFF	TGTGCCAGTAGTTTGACACCGAACACCGGGGAGCTGTTTTTT
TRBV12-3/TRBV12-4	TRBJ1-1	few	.	CASGLTTEAFF	TGTGCCAGCGGACTCACTACTGAAGCTTTCTTT
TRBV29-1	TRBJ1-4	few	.	CSARRAGKPNEKLFF	TGCAGCGCCAGAAGAGCGGGGAAGCCTAATGAAAAACTGTTTTTT
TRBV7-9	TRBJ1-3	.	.	CASSLRGGEPGNTIYF	TGTGCCAGCAGCTTAAGAGGGGGGGAGCCTGGAAACACCATATATTTT
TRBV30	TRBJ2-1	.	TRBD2	CAWGGTSGLRDEQFF	TGTGCCTGGGGGGGGACTAGCGGTTTGAGGGATGAGCAGTTCTTC
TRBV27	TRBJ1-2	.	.	CASSLAGVAYGYTF	TGTGCCAGCAGTTTAGCAGGGGTGGCCTATGGCTACACCTTC
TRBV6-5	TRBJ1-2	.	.	CASSYSQNYGYTF	TGTGCCAGCAGTTACTCACAGAACTATGGCTACACCTTC
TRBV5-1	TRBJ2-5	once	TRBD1	CASNRDRGDVGTQYF	TGCGCCAGTAACCGGGACAGGGGGGATGTAGGGACCCAGTACTTC
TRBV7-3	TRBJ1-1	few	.	CASSPLAGLTEAFF	TGTGCCAGCAGCCCCCTCGCGGGCCTCACTGAAGCTTTCTTT
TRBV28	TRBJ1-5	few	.	CASSFLGQGPFRQPQHF	TGTGCCAGCAGTTTCCTGGGGCAGGGGCCTTTCAGGCAGCCCCAGCATTTT
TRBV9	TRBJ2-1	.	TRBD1	CASSGGQGARNEQFF	TGTGCCAGCAGCGGAGGACAGGGGGCGCGGAATGAGCAGTTCTTC
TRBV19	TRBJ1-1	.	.	CASSQGQPVGSNTEAFF	TGTGCCAGTAGTCAAGGACAGCCCGTCGGGTCGAACACTGAAGCTTTCTTT
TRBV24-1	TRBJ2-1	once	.	CATSESGKQFF	TGTGCCACCAGTGAGTCAGGGAAGCAGTTCTTC
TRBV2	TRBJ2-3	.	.	CASRPDWSSTDTQYF	TGTGCCAGCAGGCCGGACTGGTCTAGCACAGATACGCAGTATTTT
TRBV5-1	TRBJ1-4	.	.	CASSLVFPVEKLFF	TGCGCCAGCAGCTTGGTTTTCCCTGTGGAAAAACTGTTTTTT
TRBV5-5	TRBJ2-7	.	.	CASSFRGYEQYF	TGTGCCAGCAGCTTCCGGGGGTACGAGCAGTACTTC
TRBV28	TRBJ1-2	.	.	CASARAWARQEGYTF	TGTGCCAGCGCTCGCGCGTGGGCCCGGCAGGAAGGCTACACCTTC
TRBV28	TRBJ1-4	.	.	CASSPPPTTNEKLFF	TGTGCCAGCAGTCCCCCCCCCACAACTAATGAAAAACTGTTTTTT
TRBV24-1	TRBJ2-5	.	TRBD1	CATSDARGPGETQYF	TGTGCCACCAGTGATGCCAGGGGGCCCGGAGAGACCCAGTACTTC
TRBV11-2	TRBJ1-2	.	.	CASSLERVGYTF	TGTGCCAGCAGCTTAGAACGGGTTGGCTACACCTTC
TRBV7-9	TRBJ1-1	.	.	CASSLKAMNTEAFF	TGTGCCAGCAGCTTAAAAGCTATGAACACTGAAGCTTTCTTT
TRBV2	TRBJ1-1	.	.	CAGNSWGRRGDTEAFF	TGTGCCGGCAATTCCTGGGGTCGCAGGGGAGACACTGAAGCTTTCTTT
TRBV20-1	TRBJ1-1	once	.	CSAQDRIEAFF	TGCAGTGCCCAAGACAGGATCGAAGCTTTCTTT
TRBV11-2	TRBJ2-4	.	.	CASSFERLALAKNIQYF	TGTGCCAGCAGCTTTGAGAGACTGGCGCTAGCCAAAAACATTCAGTACTTC
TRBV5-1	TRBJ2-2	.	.	CASSWGTWDPGELFF	TGCGCCAGCAGCTGGGGGACTTGGGACCCCGGGGAGCTGTTTTTT
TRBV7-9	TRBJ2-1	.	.	CASSPGGLGNEQFF	TGTGCCAGCAGCCCCGGGGGGCTGGGCAATGAGCAGTTCTTC
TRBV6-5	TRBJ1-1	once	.	CASSYRGLWATEAFF	TGTGCCAGCAGTTACAGGGGGTTATGGGCCACTGAAGCTTTCTTT
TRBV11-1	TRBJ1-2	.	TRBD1	CASHPPGQGYGYTF	TGTGCCAGCCACCCCCCCGGACAGGGCTATGGCTACACCTTC
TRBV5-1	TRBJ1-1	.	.	CASSLTTGGLNTEAFF	TGCGCCAGCAGCTTGACGACGGGGGGCTTGAACACTGAAGCTTTCTTT
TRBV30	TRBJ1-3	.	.	CAWSGWTNSGNTIYF	TGTGCCTGGAGTGGGTGGACAAACTCTGGAAACACCATATATTTT
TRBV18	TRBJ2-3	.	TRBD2	CASSPASGRADTQYF	TGTGCCAGCTCACCGGCCAGCGGGAGGGCCGATACGCAGTATTTT
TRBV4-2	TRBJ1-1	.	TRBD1	CASSHPLGQGSEAFF	TGTGCCAGCAGCCATCCCTTGGGACAGGGATCTGAAGCTTTCTTT
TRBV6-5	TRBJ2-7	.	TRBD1	CASTPGQGAAEQYF	TGTGCCAGCACCCCGGGACAGGGGGCCGCTGAGCAGTACTTC
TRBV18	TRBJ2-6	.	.	CASSPPMQGGSGANVLTF	TGTGCCAGCTCACCACCGATGCAGGGTGGCTCTGGGGCCAACGTCCTGACTTTC
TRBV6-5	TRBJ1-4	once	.	CASRKEGGPGKLFF	TGTGCCAGTCGCAAGGAGGGGGGGCCGGGAAAACTGTTTTTT
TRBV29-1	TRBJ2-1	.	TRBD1	CSVEADRGNSYNEQFF	TGCAGCGTTGAGGCGGACAGGGGGAACTCCTACAATGAGCAGTTCTTC
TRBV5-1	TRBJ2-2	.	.	CASSPGGQANTGELFF	TGCGCCAGCAGCCCCGGCGGGCAGGCGAACACCGGGGAGCTGTTTTTT
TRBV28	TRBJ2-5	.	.	CASSPRSGRTQYF	TGTGCCAGCAGCCCTCGGAGTGGTAGGACCCAGTACTTC
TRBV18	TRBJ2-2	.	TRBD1	CASSGQGVRATGELFF	TGTGCCAGCTCAGGGCAGGGGGTCCGCGCCACCGGGGAGCTGTTTTTT
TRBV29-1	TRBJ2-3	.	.	CSVETRGTDTQYF	TGCAGCGTTGAGACTCGGGGCACAGATACGCAGTATTTT
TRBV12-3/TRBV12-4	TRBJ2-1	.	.	CASSLVAYNEQFF	TGTGCCAGCAGTTTAGTAGCCTACAATGAGCAGTTCTTC